This entry is about one TCR beta chain. The sample originates from a study of T-cell memory formation after mild COVID-19. The wider study: The TCR clusters were mostly specific to one donor.

TCRdb fed the 5' RACE reads into MiXCR, producing one record per CDR3 protein. This table holds some 180,000 distinct CDR3 sequences, roughly 18% found once. The germline V gene encodes CDR1 GTSNPN and CDR2 SVGIG (reference sequence). The CDR3 runs to 15 residues. V was pared by 1 base and J by 0 bases, with 7 bases between. The chain combines TRBV30 with TRBJ1-6; D unclear. The clonotype was recovered from a man between 18 and 35 years old who had mild COVID-19 (a few samples of this study predate the infection). Cell type and time point are not known. Sequences were obtained from PBMCs or a T cell subset sorted from them (not recorded which). This CDR3 reads CAWSAHSSYNSPLHF. The DNA for the CDR3 is TGTGCCTGGAGTGCTCATAGCTCCTATAATTCACCCCTCCACTTT.